This is a list of T cell receptor beta chains from one sample in a study of shared clonotypes between healthy human individuals. Using immunoSEQ multiplex PCR, the repertoire was profiled, and TCRdb retains in-frame clones only, with some absent. This sample has about half a million clones; less than 80% occur once, and the top ten carry less than 15%. Sequenced input: PBMCs. Receptor source: a woman between 40 and 50 years old in good health. Some clones in this sample may be carry-over from other donors' samples. CDR3s include the opening cysteine and the closing phenylalanine or tryptophan. D genes are given only for firm matches. Rows may omit the clone size; those that give it use once, few, many or a size class.

-	TRBV6-6	TRBJ2-5	-	13	TGTGCCAGCAGGGACCGACCCAGAGAGACCCAGTACTTC	CASRDRPRETQYF
-	TRBV7-6	TRBJ2-7	TRBD2	16	TGTGCCAGCAGCTGGTTTGGCGGGAGGGGTTCGCGGGAGCAGTACTTC	CASSWFGGRGSREQYF
few	TRBV5-1	TRBJ2-3	TRBD2	16	TGCGCCAGCAGCTTGGGACTAGCCACTAGCACAGATACGCAGTATTTT	CASSLGLATSTDTQYF
-	TRBV10-2	TRBJ2-7	TRBD2	16	TGCGCCAGCAGTGGGCTAGCGGAGGGTGTCTCCTACGAGCAGTACTTC	CASSGLAEGVSYEQYF
few	TRBV11-2	TRBJ2-3	-	13	TGTGCCAGCAGCTTAGGGCCGGTGGGTACGCAGTATTTT	CASSLGPVGTQYF
few	TRBV11-2	TRBJ2-1	-	15	TGTGCCAGCAGCTCTTCAGGGTACTATTACAATGAGCAGTTCTTC	CASSSSGYYYNEQFF
-	TRBV4-3	TRBJ1-4	-	15	TGCGCCAGCAGCCAAGACAGGGCCCTGGGTGAAAAACTGTTTTTT	CASSQDRALGEKLFF
-	TRBV28	TRBJ2-3	-	15	TGTGCCAGCAGCTCGGGAATGGCCCCCGGGGATACGCAGTATTTT	CASSSGMAPGDTQYF
-	TRBV13	TRBJ1-3	-	15	TGTGCCAGCAGCTTCTCCCTCCCAATTGGAAACACCATATATTTT	CASSFSLPIGNTIYF
few	TRBV27	TRBJ2-7	TRBD1	14	TGTGCCAGCAGTTACGGGACAGATAACTACGAGCAGTACTTC	CASSYGTDNYEQYF
-	TRBV28	TRBJ2-7	-	14	TGTGCCAGCAGTTTACCGGCATTTTCCTACGAGCAGTACTTC	CASSLPAFSYEQYF
-	TRBV2	TRBJ1-1	-	14	TGTGCCAGCACCAGGTTCGGGGGGAACACTGAAGCTTTCTTT	CASTRFGGNTEAFF
-	TRBV6-1	TRBJ2-7	-	14	TGTGCCAGCAGTGCCCGACAGCACTCCTACGAGCAGTACTTC	CASSARQHSYEQYF
-	TRBV6-6	TRBJ2-1	-	15	TGTGCCAGCAGTACAACAGGGAGCCAATACAATGAGCAGTTCTTC	CASSTTGSQYNEQFF
-	TRBV5-1	TRBJ2-2	TRBD1	18	TGCGCCAGCAGCGGCCGGGACAGGGGGCGCGCGAACACCGGGGAGCTGTTTTTT	CASSGRDRGRANTGELFF
-	TRBV6-5	TRBJ1-2	-	13	TGTGCCAGCACCCGACCCGGACACGCTAGCTACACCTTC	CASTRPGHASYTF
-	TRBV7-7	TRBJ2-5	-	14	TGTGCCAGCAGCCTCTCGGCGGGTAGGCAGACCCAGTACTTC	CASSLSAGRQTQYF
-	TRBV9	TRBJ1-1	TRBD1	14	TGTGCCAGCAGCTTGGGACAGGTTATAGGTGAAGCTTTCTTT	CASSLGQVIGEAFF
-	TRBV19	TRBJ2-1	TRBD2	13	TGTGCCAGTAGTATTACGGGGGGCAATGAGCAGTTCTTC	CASSITGGNEQFF
-	TRBV9	TRBJ2-5	-	15	TGTGCCAGCAGCGTAGACGTGACACGGAAAGAGACCCAGTACTTC	CASSVDVTRKETQYF
-	TRBV9	TRBJ2-7	-	16	TGTGCCAGCAGCGTAGGCGCGGCAGATGGCTCCTACGAGCAGTACTTC	CASSVGAADGSYEQYF
-	TRBV7-2	TRBJ1-2	TRBD1	14	TGTGCCAGCAGCAGCGACAGGGGGAGTGGTGGCTACACCTTC	CASSSDRGSGGYTF
once	TRBV15	TRBJ2-6	TRBD1	17	TGTGCCACCAGCCCCGACAGGGGGCGCTCTGGGGCCGACGTCCTGACTTTC	CATSPDRGRSGADVLTF
-	TRBV7-2	TRBJ2-7	-	14	TGTGCCAGCAGTTCGGACTGGAGCTCCTACGAGCAGTACTTC	CASSSDWSSYEQYF
once	TRBV5-5	TRBJ2-5	TRBD2	16	TGTGCCAGCAGCTTGGCTAGCGGGAGGGTAGGAGAGACCCAGTACTTC	CASSLASGRVGETQYF
-	TRBV7-2	TRBJ2-7	-	13	TGTGCCAGCAGCCCCCCGACAGATCTTAGGCAGTACTTC	CASSPPTDLRQYF
-	TRBV5-6	TRBJ2-7	-	13	TGTGCCAGCAGCTTGCCGGACTACTACGAGCAGTACTTC	CASSLPDYYEQYF
few	TRBV18	TRBJ1-6	-	14	TGTGCCAGCTCACCACAGACAGATAATTCACCCCTCCACTTT	CASSPQTDNSPLHF
-	TRBV7-8	TRBJ2-5	-	14	TGTGCCAGCAGCTTAGCGTTGCAGGGGATGGACCAGTACTTC	CASSLALQGMDQYF
-	TRBV18	TRBJ2-2	TRBD1	16	TGTGCCAGCTCACCGTCGTTACAGGGGGCTGCCGGGGAGCTGTTTTTT	CASSPSLQGAAGELFF
-	TRBV6-5	TRBJ2-1	-	16	TGTGCCAGCAGTTACTCCCCCCAATCCATCGAGTATGAGCAGTTCTTC	CASSYSPQSIEYEQFF
once	TRBV7-6	TRBJ2-5	-	11	TGTGCCAGCGGGGGTGGAGAGACCCAGTACTTC	CASGGGETQYF
-	TRBV4-3	TRBJ1-5	-	13	TGCGCCAGCAGCCAAGATCTCAATCAGCCCCAGCATTTT	CASSQDLNQPQHF
once	TRBV9	TRBJ2-1	TRBD2	16	TGTGCCAGCAGCGTAGAGGCTAGCGGAGATTACAATGAGCAGTTCTTC	CASSVEASGDYNEQFF
-	TRBV11-3	TRBJ2-5	-	15	TGTGCCAGCAGCCCTACAGGGGAGGGTTGGGAGACCCAGTACTTC	CASSPTGEGWETQYF
-	TRBV29-1	TRBJ2-7	-	12	TGCAGCGTTGAGGTCAGTACCTACGAGCAGTACTTC	CSVEVSTYEQYF
-	TRBV7-8	TRBJ1-2	-	15	TGTGCCAGCAGCTATCGGCCAGAAAACCTCTATGGCTACACCTTC	CASSYRPENLYGYTF
-	TRBV4-3	TRBJ1-2	-	13	TGCGCCAGCAGCCAAAACAGGGTTGGGGGCTACACCTTC	CASSQNRVGGYTF
few	TRBV9	TRBJ2-3	-	16	TGTGCCAGCAGCGTAGAAGGATCCTCTAGCACAGATACGCAGTATTTT	CASSVEGSSSTDTQYF
-	TRBV7-3	TRBJ2-5	TRBD2	16	TGTGCCAGCAGCCACGGCGGCGGGAGGGCCCAAGAGACCCAGTACTTC	CASSHGGGRAQETQYF
few	TRBV27	TRBJ1-2	-	14	TGTGCCAGCAGTTTAGGGGACACCGGCTATGGCTACACCTTC	CASSLGDTGYGYTF
-	TRBV6-1	TRBJ2-1	-	14	TGTGCCAGCAGTGAATTGGAAGCAGTCGGTGAGCAGTTCTTC	CASSELEAVGEQFF
-	TRBV5-4	TRBJ2-2	TRBD2	16	TGTGCCAGCAGCCCCCTCAGCGGGAGGGCCACCGGGGAGCTGTTTTTT	CASSPLSGRATGELFF
-	TRBV27	TRBJ1-5	-	12	TGTGCCAGCAGTTCCCCCGGGTCGGCCCAGCATTTT	CASSSPGSAQHF
-	TRBV27	TRBJ2-7	-	14	TGTGCCATATCCCGCTCCGTGGACGACTACGAGCAGTACTTC	CAISRSVDDYEQYF
few	TRBV29-1	TRBJ2-5	TRBD2	15	TGCAGCGTATACGGGACTAGCGGGAGTGAAGAGACCCAGTACTTC	CSVYGTSGSEETQYF
-	TRBV28	TRBJ1-5	TRBD1	18	TGTGCCAGCAGCGCACGGTCAACAGGGGGCGTCGGCAATCAGCCCCAGCATTTT	CASSARSTGGVGNQPQHF
-	TRBV5-1	TRBJ2-7	TRBD2	15	TGCGCCAGCAGCTTGGTTGCGGGAGAATTCTACGAGCAGTACTTC	CASSLVAGEFYEQYF
-	TRBV7-8	TRBJ2-5	-	14	TGTGCCAGCAGCATATTAGCGACCCAAGAGACCCAGTACTTC	CASSILATQETQYF
-	TRBV5-4	TRBJ2-1	-	14	TGTGCCAGCAGCTCCCTTGGGGAAGGGGATGAGCAGTTCTTC	CASSSLGEGDEQFF
many	TRBV7-3	TRBJ2-7	-	13	TGTGCCAGCAGCTTTACCGGGGGCTACGAGCAGTACTTC	CASSFTGGYEQYF
-	TRBV5-1	TRBJ2-3	-	14	TGCGCCAGCAGCTTGGGGGCTTCGTTAGATACGCAGTATTTT	CASSLGASLDTQYF
-	TRBV6-6	TRBJ2-1	TRBD2	16	TGTGCCAGCCTGCCGGGGGGTAGCGGGACTTCATTTGAGCAGTTCTTC	CASLPGGSGTSFEQFF
-	TRBV21-1	TRBJ2-7	-	16	TGTGCCTGCAGCAAAGGGGGTCCCTCAGGGGTTAACGAGCAGTACTTC	CACSKGGPSGVNEQYF
-	TRBV18	TRBJ2-5	-	13	TGTGCCAGCTCACCCCCGGGGAAAGAGACCCAGTACTTC	CASSPPGKETQYF
once	TRBV27	TRBJ2-4	TRBD1	15	TGTGCCAGCAGTTTATTGGGACAGCTTAAAAACATTCAGTACTTC	CASSLLGQLKNIQYF
-	TRBV28	TRBJ2-7	-	15	TGTGCCAGCAGCCCCCTGGTGGGCGTCAGCTACGAGCAGTACTTC	CASSPLVGVSYEQYF
-	TRBV7-2	TRBJ2-3	-	15	TGTGCCAGCAGCAAGGACCGGGCCGGCACAGATACGCAGTATTTT	CASSKDRAGTDTQYF
-	TRBV7-3	TRBJ2-1	-	14	TGTGCCAGCAGCTTATCAAGGGAGATCAATGAGCAGTTCTTC	CASSLSREINEQFF
-	TRBV6-5	TRBJ2-3	-	12	TGTGCCAGCAGTTCCACCACAGATACGCAGTATTTT	CASSSTTDTQYF